The 17 T cell receptor beta chains reported below all come from one sample, sequenced in a study of T-cell memory formation after mild COVID-19 (dated by TCRdb to the early 2020s). The library was prepared using 5' RACE. Sequencing used an Illumina NovaSeq 6000. TCRdb's own reprocessing of the public reads used fastp at Q25 and MiXCR and kept productive beta chains. For every CDR3 protein sequence, its rows merge into one entry that carries the most common genes and DNA. This sample is represented by more than 200,000 distinct CDR3 sequences; 15% to 20% of them were singletons. In total, the top ten clones hold around 3.7% of the sample. The sequenced sample consisted of PBMCs or a T cell subset sorted from them (not recorded which). These TCRs come from a man aged 18 to 30 who had mild COVID-19 (a few samples of this study predate the infection). The sample titles of this study are shuffled in the database, so cell type and time point are left out; the donor was told from shared clones.

Many counts were recorded for this clonotype. This sequence joins TRBV11-2 and TRBJ1-2, with D tentatively TRBD1 (6 bases). The CDR3 is 13 amino acids. In germline, CDR1 is SGHAT, CDR2 FQNNGV. Trimming shortened V by 8 bases and J by 2 bases, and 12 bases separated the two germline ends. CDR3 bases: TGTGCCAGCCAAGATCAGGGGAACTATGGCTACACCTTC. The encoded protein is CASQDQGNYGYTF.

CDR3 sequence (DNA): TGCGCCAGTCGACCCGGGACAACACAAGAGACCCAGTACTTC. Amino acid sequence: CASRPGTTQETQYF. The chain recombines TRBV5-1 with TRBJ2-5, with D perhaps matching TRBD1 (6 bases). Germline CDR1 is SGHRS and CDR2 is YFSETQ. The CDR3 totals 14 residues. Between the trimmed V and J ends, which lost 8 bases and 2 bases, there was a span of 16 bases. The whole variable domain, filled in from reference TRBV5-1 and TRBJ2-5, reads KAGVTQTPRYLIKTRGQQVTLSCSPISGHRSVSWYQQTPGQGLQFLFEYFSETQRNKGNFPGRFSGRQFSNSRSEMNVSTLELGDSALYLCASRPGTTQETQYFGPGTRLLVL.

This clonotype was picked up many times. The genes are TRBV4-3 and TRBJ2-3; TRBD2 might be the D (5 bases). CDR3 length: 14 residues. CDR1 and CDR2 (germline): LGHNA, YSLEER. V lost 0 bases and J 3 bases, leaving 7 bases between the germline ends. This CDR3 is CASSQELETDTQYF. The CDR3 DNA sequence: TGCGCCAGCAGCCAAGAACTAGAAACAGATACGCAGTATTTT.

The chain couples TRBV4-3 to TRBJ2-2, with D uncertain. In germline, CDR1 is LGHNA, CDR2 YSLEER. Trimming stripped 1 base from V and 2 bases from J, with 14 bases between. The CDR3 length is 17 residues. This CDR3 reads CASSQVYGRSNTGELFF. The CDR3 DNA follows: TGCGCCAGCAGCCAAGTATACGGCAGGTCTAACACCGGGGAGCTGTTTTTT.

This clonotype has only a few counts. The chain combines TRBV12-3 or TRBV12-4 with TRBJ2-5; 14 bases fit TRBD2. The CDR3 loop spans 18 amino acids. Trimming took 4 bases from V and 1 from J; bases not matched to a gene: 8. The CDR3 loop is CASSSGTSGGILQETQYF. The CDR3 nucleotides are TGTGCCAGCAGTTCCGGGACTAGCGGGGGTATCCTCCAAGAGACCCAGTACTTC.

This clonotype has just a few counts. The rearrangement uses TRBV7-2 and TRBJ2-5; 11 bases map to TRBD2. The CDR3 is 14 amino acids. V shed 5 bases and J 5 bases; nucleotides not matched to a gene: 4. Germline V gene sequence: CDR1 SGHTA, CDR2 FQGNSA. CDR3 coding DNA: TGTGCCAGCAGCCGACTAGCGGGGCACGAGACCCAGTACTTC. This translates into CASSRLAGHETQYF.

Here the CDR3 reads CSVGVNRGITDTQYF. The CDR3 nucleotides read TGCAGCGTTGGGGTAAACAGGGGGATCACAGATACGCAGTATTTT. This sequence joins TRBV29-1 and TRBJ2-3; TRBD1 matches at 8 bases. The length of the CDR3 is 15 residues. CDR1 and CDR2 from the germline V gene are SQVTM and ANQGSEA. Trimming at V came to 4 bases and at J to 2 bases, leaving 8 bases not matched to a gene.

This clonotype was seen more than once but under ten times. The chain has TRBV5-1 and TRBJ1-2; 10 nucleotides match TRBD1. Germline V gives CDR1 SGHRS, CDR2 YFSETQ. V was clipped by 4 bases and J by 3 bases; unmatched bases: 3. This CDR3 has 14 amino acids. CDR3 sequence reads: CASSGQGGDYGYTF. The CDR3 nucleotides read TGCGCCAGCAGCGGACAGGGGGGAGACTATGGCTACACCTTC. Together with reference TRBV5-1 and TRBJ1-2, the CDR3 gives the full variable domain: KAGVTQTPRYLIKTRGQQVTLSCSPISGHRSVSWYQQTPGQGLQFLFEYFSETQRNKGNFPGRFSGRQFSNSRSEMNVSTLELGDSALYLCASSGQGGDYGYTFGSGTRLTVV.

The chain couples TRBV5-1 to TRBJ2-1, with 8 bases fitting TRBD2. This CDR3 region has 13 residues. V shed 7 bases and J 9 bases; nucleotides not matched to a gene: 9. CDR1 is SGHRS and CDR2 is YFSETQ in the germline V gene. The CDR3 sequence is CASQTSANSEQFF. CDR3 nucleotide sequence: TGCGCCAGCCAGACTAGCGCCAATAGTGAGCAGTTCTTC. The whole variable domain, filled in from reference TRBV5-1 and TRBJ2-1, reads KAGVTQTPRYLIKTRGQQVTLSCSPISGHRSVSWYQQTPGQGLQFLFEYFSETQRNKGNFPGRFSGRQFSNSRSEMNVSTLELGDSALYLCASQTSANSEQFFGPGTRLTVL.

CDR3 region: CASSSPGQGGQGSGNTIYF. The CDR3 coding sequence is TGTGCCAGCAGCTCTCCGGGACAGGGAGGCCAGGGGTCTGGAAACACCATATATTTT. This rearrangement joins TRBV7-9 to TRBJ1-3; 9 bases match TRBD1. CDR3 size: 19 residues. J was trimmed by 1 base and V by 4 bases; bases with no gene match: 14. The germline gives CDR1 SEHNR, CDR2 FQNEAQ (reference sequence).

The chain links TRBV7-2 to TRBJ2-7, with TRBD1 matching 8 bases. The CDR3 runs 15 residues. Unmatched junction bases numbered 7, after V lost 4 bases and J lost 2 bases. Germline CDR1 and CDR2: SGHTA and FQGNSA. The CDR3 protein is CASSSGQVRTYEQYF. In DNA, the CDR3 is TGTGCCAGCAGCTCGGGACAGGTCAGGACCTACGAGCAGTACTTC.

Only one count was recorded for this clonotype. The V and J genes are TRBV9 and TRBJ1-6; D uncertain. Trimming took 4 bases from V and 7 from J, leaving 12 bases between them. CDR3 length: 14 residues. Germline V lookup: CDR1 SGDLS, CDR2 YYNGEE. The chain's CDR3 is CASSPIRVNSPLHF. The CDR3 DNA sequence: TGTGCCAGCAGCCCAATACGGGTCAATTCACCCCTCCACTTT.

This clonotype was seen many times. The chain employs TRBV20-1 and TRBJ2-7; 9 positions match TRBD2. The CDR3 contains 13 residues. CDR1 is DFQATT and CDR2 is SNEGSKA in the germline V gene (reference sequence). J lost 6 bases, V lost 3 bases, and 6 bases had no gene match. CDR3 in DNA: TGCAGTGCTAGCCTAGCGGGGTTTGTCGAGCAGTACTTC. Protein: CSASLAGFVEQYF.

In this sample, this clonotype turned up a few times. DNA of the CDR3: TGTGCCACCAGCGGGGTAGCGGGGGGCTTTTACAATGAGCAGTTCTTC. As protein: CATSGVAGGFYNEQFF. The chain carries TRBV24-1 and TRBJ2-1; 10 nucleotides agree with TRBD2. The CDR3 is 16 amino acids. V trimming: 7 bases; J trimming: 4 bases; junction bases outside the gene matches: 9. Germline V CDR1 and CDR2: KGHDR, SFDVKD.

This clonotype was seen a handful of times. The chain recombines TRBV7-9 with TRBJ1-1, with a possible D match to TRBD1 (5 bases). This CDR3 has 14 residues. Germline assignment: CDR1 SEHNR and CDR2 FQNEAQ (reference sequence). V dropped 7 bases and J dropped 4 bases, with 16 bases sitting between them. In DNA, the CDR3 is TGTGCCAGCACAGGAGTGGCAGGGTCCACTGAAGCTTTCTTT. Translation gives CASTGVAGSTEAFF.

This clonotype was detected many times. One junction end disagrees with the germline gene, perhaps due to a read error. V is TRBV7-7 and J is TRBJ2-1; 11 bases are a match to TRBD2. Germline CDR1 and CDR2: SSHAT and FNYEAQ (reference sequence). The CDR3 runs 15 residues. CDR3 residues: CASSLEASGGSEQFF. CDR3 bases: TGTGCTAGCAGCTTAGAGGCTAGCGGGGGGAGTGAGCAGTTCTTC.

This CDR3 reads CASSLRGASRNEQFF. The CDR3 DNA is TGTGCCAGCAGCTTACGGGGGGCATCGCGCAATGAGCAGTTCTTC. The V gene is TRBV7-3, the J gene TRBJ2-1; tentative D call: TRBD2 (7 bases). Trimming left V 2 bases short and J 6 bases short, with 14 bases between. CDR3 length: 15 amino acids. CDR1 is SGHTA, CDR2 FQGTGA, per germline. Complete variable domain (other parts from reference TRBV7-3 and TRBJ2-1): GAGVSQTPSNKVTEKGKYVELRCDPISGHTALYWYRQSLGQGPEFLIYFQGTGAADDSGLPNDRFFAVRPEGSVSTLKIQRTERGDSAVYLCASSLRGASRNEQFFGPGTRLTVL.